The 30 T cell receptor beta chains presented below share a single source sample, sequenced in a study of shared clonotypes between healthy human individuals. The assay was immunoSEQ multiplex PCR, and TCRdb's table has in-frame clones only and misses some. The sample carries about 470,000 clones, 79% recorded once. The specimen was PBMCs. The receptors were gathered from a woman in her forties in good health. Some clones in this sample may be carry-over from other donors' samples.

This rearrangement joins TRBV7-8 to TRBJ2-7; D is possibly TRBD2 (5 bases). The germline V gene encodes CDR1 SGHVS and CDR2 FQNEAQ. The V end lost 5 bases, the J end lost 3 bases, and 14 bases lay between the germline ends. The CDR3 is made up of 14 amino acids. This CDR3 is CASSDRRGSYEQYF. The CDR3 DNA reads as TGTGCCAGCAGCGATCGACGAGGGAGCTACGAGCAGTACTTC.

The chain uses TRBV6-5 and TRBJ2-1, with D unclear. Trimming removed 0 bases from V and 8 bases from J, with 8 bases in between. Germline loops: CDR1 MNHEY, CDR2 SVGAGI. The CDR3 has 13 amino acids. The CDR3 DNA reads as TGTGCCAGCAGTTACTCAACTGGGGATGAGCAGTTCTTC. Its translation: CASSYSTGDEQFF.

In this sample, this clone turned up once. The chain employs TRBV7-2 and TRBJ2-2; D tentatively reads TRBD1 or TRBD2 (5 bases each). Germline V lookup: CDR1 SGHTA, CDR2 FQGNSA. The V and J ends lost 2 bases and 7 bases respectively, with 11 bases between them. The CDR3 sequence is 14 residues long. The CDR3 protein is CASSLRGAVGELFF. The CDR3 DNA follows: TGTGCCAGCAGCTTACGGGGCGCGGTCGGGGAGCTGTTTTTT.

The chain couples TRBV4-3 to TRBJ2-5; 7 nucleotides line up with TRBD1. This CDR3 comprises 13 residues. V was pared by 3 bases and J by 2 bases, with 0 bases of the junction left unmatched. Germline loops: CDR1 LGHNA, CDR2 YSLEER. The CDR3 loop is CASSQGQQETQYF. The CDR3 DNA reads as TGCGCCAGCAGCCAGGGACAGCAAGAGACCCAGTACTTC.

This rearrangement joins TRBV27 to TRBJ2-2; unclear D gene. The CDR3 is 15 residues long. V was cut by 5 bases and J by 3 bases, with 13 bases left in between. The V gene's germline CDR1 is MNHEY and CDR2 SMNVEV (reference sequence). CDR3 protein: CASSSTPPYTGELFF. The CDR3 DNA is TGTGCCAGCAGTAGCACCCCACCTTACACCGGGGAGCTGTTTTTT.

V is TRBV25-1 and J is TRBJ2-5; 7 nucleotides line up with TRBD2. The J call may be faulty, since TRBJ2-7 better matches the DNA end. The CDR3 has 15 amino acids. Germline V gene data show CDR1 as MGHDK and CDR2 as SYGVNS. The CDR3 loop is CASSDGAGDSYEQYF. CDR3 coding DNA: TGTGCCAGCAGTGATGGGGCGGGAGACTCCTACGAGCAGTACTTC.

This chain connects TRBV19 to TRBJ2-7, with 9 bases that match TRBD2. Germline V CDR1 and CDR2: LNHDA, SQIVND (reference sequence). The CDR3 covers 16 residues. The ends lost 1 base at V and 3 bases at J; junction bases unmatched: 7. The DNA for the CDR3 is TGTGCCAGTAGTATAGCTCGTAGCGGGAGTTTCTACGAGCAGTACTTC. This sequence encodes CASSIARSGSFYEQYF. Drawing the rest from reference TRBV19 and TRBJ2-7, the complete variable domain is DGGITQSPKYLFRKEGQNVTLSCEQNLNHDAMYWYRQDPGQGLRLIYYSQIVNDFQKGDIAEGYSVSREKKESFPLTVTSAQKNPTAFYLCASSIARSGSFYEQYFGPGTRLTVT.

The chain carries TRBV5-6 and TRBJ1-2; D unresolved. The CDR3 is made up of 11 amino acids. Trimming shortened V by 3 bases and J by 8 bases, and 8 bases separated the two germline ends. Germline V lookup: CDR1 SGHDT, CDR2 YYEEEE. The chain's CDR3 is CASSSGGGYTF. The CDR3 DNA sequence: TGTGCCAGCAGCTCGGGCGGAGGCTACACCTTC.

The chain's CDR3 is CSANAGYEQYF. In DNA, the CDR3 is TGCAGTGCTAACGCGGGGTACGAGCAGTACTTC. V and J are TRBV20-1 and TRBJ2-7, with a weak D call TRBD2 (6 bases). The CDR3 spans 11 residues. The V end was cut by 4 bases, the J end by 4 bases, with 8 bases between. Germline CDR1 DFQATT, CDR2 SNEGSKA (reference sequence).

This CDR3 reads CASSQPPTKNNEQFF. CDR3 sequence (DNA): TGCGCCAGCAGCCAACCGCCGACTAAAAACAATGAGCAGTTCTTC. The genes are TRBV4-1 and TRBJ2-1, with D perhaps TRBD2 (5 bases). This CDR3 contains 15 residues. Germline V gives CDR1 MGHRA, CDR2 YSYEKL. The V and J ends lost 2 bases and 5 bases respectively, with 13 bases between them.

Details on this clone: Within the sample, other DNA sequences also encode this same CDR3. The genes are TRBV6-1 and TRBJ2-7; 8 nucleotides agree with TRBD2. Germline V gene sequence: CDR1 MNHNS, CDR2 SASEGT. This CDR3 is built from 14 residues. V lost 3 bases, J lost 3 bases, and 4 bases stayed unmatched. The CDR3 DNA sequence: TGTGCCAGCAGTGAGGCCGGGAGGGACTACGAGCAGTACTTC. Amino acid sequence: CASSEAGRDYEQYF.

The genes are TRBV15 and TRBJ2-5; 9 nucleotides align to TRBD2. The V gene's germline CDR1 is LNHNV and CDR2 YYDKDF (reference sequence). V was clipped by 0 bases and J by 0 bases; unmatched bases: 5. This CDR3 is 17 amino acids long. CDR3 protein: CATSRDASGIHQETQYF. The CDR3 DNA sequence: TGTGCCACCAGCAGAGATGCTAGCGGGATCCACCAAGAGACCCAGTACTTC.

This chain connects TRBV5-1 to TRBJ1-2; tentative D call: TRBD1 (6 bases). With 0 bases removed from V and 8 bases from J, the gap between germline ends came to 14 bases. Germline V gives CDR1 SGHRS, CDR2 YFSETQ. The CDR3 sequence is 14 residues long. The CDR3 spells CASSLGQVMDGYTF. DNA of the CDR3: TGCGCCAGCAGCTTGGGACAGGTCATGGACGGCTACACCTTC.

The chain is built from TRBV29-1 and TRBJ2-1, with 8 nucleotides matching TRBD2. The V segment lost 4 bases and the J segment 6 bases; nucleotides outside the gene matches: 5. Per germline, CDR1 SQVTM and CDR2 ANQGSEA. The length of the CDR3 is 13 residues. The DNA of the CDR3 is TGCAGCGTTGTCGGGAGGGCCCGCAATGAGCAGTTCTTC. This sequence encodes CSVVGRARNEQFF.

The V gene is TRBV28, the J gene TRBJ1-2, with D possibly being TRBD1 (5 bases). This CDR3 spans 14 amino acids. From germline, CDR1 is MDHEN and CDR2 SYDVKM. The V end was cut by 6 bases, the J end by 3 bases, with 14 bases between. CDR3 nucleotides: TGTGCCAGCAGCTCCCCGGGACTCGACTATGGCTACACCTTC. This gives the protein CASSSPGLDYGYTF.

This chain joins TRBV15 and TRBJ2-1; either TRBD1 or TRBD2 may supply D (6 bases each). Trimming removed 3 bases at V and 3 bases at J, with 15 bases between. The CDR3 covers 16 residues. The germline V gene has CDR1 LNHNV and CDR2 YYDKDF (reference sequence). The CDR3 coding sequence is TGTGCCACCAGCAGTGGACAGACTAGAGGCTACAATGAGCAGTTCTTC. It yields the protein CATSSGQTRGYNEQFF. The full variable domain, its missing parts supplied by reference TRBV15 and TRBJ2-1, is DAMVIQNPRYQVTQFGKPVTLSCSQTLNHNVMYWYQQKSSQAPKLLFHYYDKDFNNEADTPDNFQSRRPNTSFCFLDIRSPGLGDTAMYLCATSSGQTRGYNEQFFGPGTRLTVL.

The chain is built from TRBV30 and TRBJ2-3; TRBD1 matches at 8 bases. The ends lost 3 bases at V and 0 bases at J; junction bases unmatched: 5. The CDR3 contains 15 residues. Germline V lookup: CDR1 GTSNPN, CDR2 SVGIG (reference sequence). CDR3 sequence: CAWRPRTGSTDTQYF. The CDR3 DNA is TGTGCCTGGAGGCCTCGGACAGGGAGCACAGATACGCAGTATTTT.

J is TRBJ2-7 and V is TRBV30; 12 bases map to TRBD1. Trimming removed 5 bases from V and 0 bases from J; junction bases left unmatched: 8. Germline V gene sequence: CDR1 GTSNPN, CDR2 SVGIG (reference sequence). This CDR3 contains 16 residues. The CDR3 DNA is TGTGCCTGGGAACCGGGACAGGGGGCCACCTCCTACGAGCAGTACTTC. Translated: CAWEPGQGATSYEQYF. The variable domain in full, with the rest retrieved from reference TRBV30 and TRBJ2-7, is SQTIHQWPATLVQPVGSPLSLECTVEGTSNPNLYWYRQAAGRGLQLLFYSVGIGQISSEVPQNLSASRPQDRQFILSSKKLLLSDSGFYLCAWEPGQGATSYEQYFGPGTRLTVT.

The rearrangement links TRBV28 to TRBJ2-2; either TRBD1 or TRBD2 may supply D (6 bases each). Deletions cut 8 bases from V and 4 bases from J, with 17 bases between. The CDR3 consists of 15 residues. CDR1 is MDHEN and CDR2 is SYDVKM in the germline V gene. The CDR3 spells CASGRPGAGTGELFF. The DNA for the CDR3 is TGTGCCAGCGGCCGACCGGGGGCAGGCACCGGGGAGCTGTTTTTT.

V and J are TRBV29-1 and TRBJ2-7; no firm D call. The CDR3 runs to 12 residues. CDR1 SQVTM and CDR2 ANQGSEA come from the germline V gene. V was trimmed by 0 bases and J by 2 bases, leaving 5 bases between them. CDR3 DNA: TGCAGCGTTGAAGACCCCACCTACGAGCAGTACTTC. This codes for CSVEDPTYEQYF.

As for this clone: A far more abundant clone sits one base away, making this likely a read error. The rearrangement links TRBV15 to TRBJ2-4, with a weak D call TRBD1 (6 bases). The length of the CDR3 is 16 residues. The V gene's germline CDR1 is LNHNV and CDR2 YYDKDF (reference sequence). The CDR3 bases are TGTGCCACCAGCAGAGGGGGGCAGCAAGCCAAAAACATTCAGCACTTC. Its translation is CATSRGGQQAKNIQHF.

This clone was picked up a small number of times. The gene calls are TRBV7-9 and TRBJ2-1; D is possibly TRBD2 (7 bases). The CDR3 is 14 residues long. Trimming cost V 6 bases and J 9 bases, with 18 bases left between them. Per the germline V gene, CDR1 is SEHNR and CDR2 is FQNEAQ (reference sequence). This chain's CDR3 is CASSYTVGGPEQFF. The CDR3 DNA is TGTGCCAGCAGTTATACGGTCGGGGGGCCTGAGCAGTTCTTC. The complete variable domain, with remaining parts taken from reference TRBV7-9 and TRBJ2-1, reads DTGVSQNPRHKITKRGQNVTFRCDPISEHNRLYWYRQTLGQGPEFLTYFQNEAQLEKSRLLSDRFSAERPKGSFSTLEIQRTEQGDSAMYLCASSYTVGGPEQFFGPGTRLTVL.

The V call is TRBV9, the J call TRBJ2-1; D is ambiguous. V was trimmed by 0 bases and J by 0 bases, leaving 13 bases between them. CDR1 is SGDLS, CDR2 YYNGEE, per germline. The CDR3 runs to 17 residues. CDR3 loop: CASSVADARSSYNEQFF. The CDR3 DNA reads TGTGCCAGCAGCGTAGCGGACGCAAGAAGCTCCTACAATGAGCAGTTCTTC.

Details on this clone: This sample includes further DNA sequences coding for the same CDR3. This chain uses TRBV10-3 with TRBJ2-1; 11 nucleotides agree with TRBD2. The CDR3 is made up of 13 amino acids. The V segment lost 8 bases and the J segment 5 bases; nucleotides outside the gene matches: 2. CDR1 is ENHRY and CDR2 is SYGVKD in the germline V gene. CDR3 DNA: TGTGCCATCGGACTAGCGGGCGACAATGAGCAGTTCTTC. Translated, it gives CAIGLAGDNEQFF.

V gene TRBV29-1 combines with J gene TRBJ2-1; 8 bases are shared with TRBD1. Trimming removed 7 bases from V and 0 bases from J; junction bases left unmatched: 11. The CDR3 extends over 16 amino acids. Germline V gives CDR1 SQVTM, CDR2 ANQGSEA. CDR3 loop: CSAGPRQGSSYNEQFF. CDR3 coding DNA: TGCAGCGCTGGCCCACGACAGGGGAGCTCCTACAATGAGCAGTTCTTC.

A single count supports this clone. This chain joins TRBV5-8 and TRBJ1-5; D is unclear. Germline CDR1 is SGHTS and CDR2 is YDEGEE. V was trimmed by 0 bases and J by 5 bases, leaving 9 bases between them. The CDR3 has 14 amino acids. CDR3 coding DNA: TGTGCCAGCAGCTTGGAGGATGAGGATCAGCCCCAGCATTTT. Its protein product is CASSLEDEDQPQHF.

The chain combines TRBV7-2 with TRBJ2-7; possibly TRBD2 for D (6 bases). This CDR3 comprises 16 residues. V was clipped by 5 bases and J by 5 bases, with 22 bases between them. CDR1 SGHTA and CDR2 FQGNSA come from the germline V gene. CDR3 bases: TGTGCCAGCAGCCCCGGGGCCCGGACTATTCAGGACGAGCAGTACTTC. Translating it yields CASSPGARTIQDEQYF.

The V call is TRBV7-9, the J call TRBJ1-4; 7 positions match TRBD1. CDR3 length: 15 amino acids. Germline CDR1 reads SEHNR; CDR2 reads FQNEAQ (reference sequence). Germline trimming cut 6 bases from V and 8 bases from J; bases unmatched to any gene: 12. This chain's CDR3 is CASRSLTGVEEKLFF. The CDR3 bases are TGTGCCAGCAGGTCTCTTACAGGGGTGGAGGAAAAACTGTTTTTT.

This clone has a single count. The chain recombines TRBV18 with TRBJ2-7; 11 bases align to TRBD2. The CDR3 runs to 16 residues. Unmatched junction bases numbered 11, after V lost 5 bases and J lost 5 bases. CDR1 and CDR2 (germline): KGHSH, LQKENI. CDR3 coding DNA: TGTGCCAGCTCAGTACTTGGGGCTAGCGGGAGGAACGAGCAGTACTTC. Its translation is CASSVLGASGRNEQYF.

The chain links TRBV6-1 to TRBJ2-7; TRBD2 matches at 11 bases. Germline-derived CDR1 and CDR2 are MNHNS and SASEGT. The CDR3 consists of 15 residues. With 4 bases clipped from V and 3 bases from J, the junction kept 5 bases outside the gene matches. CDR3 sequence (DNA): TGTGCCAGCAGTGGGGTAGCGGGGGGGTTCTACGAGCAGTACTTC. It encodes CASSGVAGGFYEQYF.